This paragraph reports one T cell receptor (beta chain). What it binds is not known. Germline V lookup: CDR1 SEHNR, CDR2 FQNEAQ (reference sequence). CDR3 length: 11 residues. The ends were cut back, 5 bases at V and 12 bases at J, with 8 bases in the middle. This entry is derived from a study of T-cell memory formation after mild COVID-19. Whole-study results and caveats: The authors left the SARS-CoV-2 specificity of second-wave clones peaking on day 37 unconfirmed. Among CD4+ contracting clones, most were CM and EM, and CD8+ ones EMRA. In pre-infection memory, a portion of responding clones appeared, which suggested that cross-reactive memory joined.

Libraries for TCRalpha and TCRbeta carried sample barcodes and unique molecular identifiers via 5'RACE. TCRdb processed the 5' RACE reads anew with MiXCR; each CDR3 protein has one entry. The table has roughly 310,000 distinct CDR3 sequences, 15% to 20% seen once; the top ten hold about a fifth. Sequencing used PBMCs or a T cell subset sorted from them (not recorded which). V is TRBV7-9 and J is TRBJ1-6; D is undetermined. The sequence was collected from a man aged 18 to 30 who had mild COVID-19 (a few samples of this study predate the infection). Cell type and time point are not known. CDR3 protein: CASSIYGPLHF. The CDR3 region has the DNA TGTGCCAGCAGCATATATGGACCCCTCCACTTT.